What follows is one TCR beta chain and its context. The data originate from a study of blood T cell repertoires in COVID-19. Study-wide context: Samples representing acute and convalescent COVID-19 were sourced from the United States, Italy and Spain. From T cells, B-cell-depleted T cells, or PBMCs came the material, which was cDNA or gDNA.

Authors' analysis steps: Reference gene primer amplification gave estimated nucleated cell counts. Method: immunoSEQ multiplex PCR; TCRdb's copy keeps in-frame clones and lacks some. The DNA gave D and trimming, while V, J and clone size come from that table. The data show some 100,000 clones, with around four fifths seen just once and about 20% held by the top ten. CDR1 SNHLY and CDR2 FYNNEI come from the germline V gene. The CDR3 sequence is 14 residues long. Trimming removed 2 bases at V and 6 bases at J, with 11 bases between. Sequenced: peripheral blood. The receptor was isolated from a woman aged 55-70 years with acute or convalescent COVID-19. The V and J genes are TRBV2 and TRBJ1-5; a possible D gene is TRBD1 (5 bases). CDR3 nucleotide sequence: TGTGCCAGCAGTGAATTACAGGTAGCTCAGCCCCAGCATTTT. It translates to CASSELQVAQPQHF.